These 21 T cell receptor beta chains were sequenced from one sample in a study of blood T cell repertoires in COVID-19. Only in-frame clones appear in the TCRdb table, and some are missing; sequencing was by immunoSEQ multiplex PCR. The sample lists some 170,000 clones; roughly 82% were seen once. Material: PBMCs or T cells enriched from blood (not recorded which). The source of these receptors is a man aged 50 to 60 who had recovered from COVID-19.

V usage is TRBV12-3 or TRBV12-4 and J usage is TRBJ2-7; no reliable D call. Deletions cut 6 bases from V and 0 bases from J, with 9 bases between. The CDR3 extends over 13 amino acids. The CDR3 coding sequence is TGTGCCAGCAGACGCAGCGTCTCCTACGAGCAGTACTTC. Its translation is CASRRSVSYEQYF.

This clone occurred once. V gene TRBV7-9 combines with J gene TRBJ1-4; a possible D gene is TRBD1 (5 bases). V was shortened by 1 base and J by 7 bases, with 16 bases between the two germline ends. Germline values: CDR1 SEHNR, CDR2 FQNEAQ (reference sequence). The CDR3 runs 16 residues. This CDR3 reads CASSLVEGSGLEKLFF. The DNA for the CDR3 is TGTGCCAGCAGCTTAGTGGAGGGTTCGGGACTTGAAAAACTGTTTTTT.

As to this clone: At one end, the junction sequence differs from germline, possibly due to a read error. V usage is TRBV3-1 (or the pseudogene TRBV3-2) and J usage is TRBJ2-1; 8 positions agree with TRBD2. Germline loops: CDR1 LGHDT, CDR2 YNNKEL (reference sequence). The CDR3 consists of 15 residues. In nucleotides, the CDR3 is TGTGCCAGCAGCCAAGTCGGGGGGGCCTATAATGAGCAGTTCTTC. Residues: CASSQVGGAYNEQFF.

This clone was picked up a small number of times. The rearrangement uses TRBV5-4 and TRBJ1-3, with D unresolved. Deletions cut 5 bases from V and 1 base from J, with 4 bases between. The CDR3 runs 12 residues. Germline lookup yields CDR1 SGHNT and CDR2 YYREEE (reference sequence). The CDR3 loop reads CASSLSGNTIYF. The CDR3 bases are TGTGCCAGCAGTCTATCTGGAAACACCATATATTTT.

The rearrangement joins TRBV6-5 to TRBJ1-3; 7 bases fit TRBD1. There are 15 residues in the CDR3. Per the germline V gene, CDR1 is MNHEY and CDR2 is SVGAGI. V was clipped by 1 base and J by 1 base; unmatched bases: 1. The CDR3 nucleotides are TGTGCCAGCAGTTACTGGACAGGTTCTGGAAACACCATATATTTT. It codes for CASSYWTGSGNTIYF.

The chain uses TRBV18 and TRBJ1-2; 8 bases are a match to TRBD1. This CDR3 region has 12 residues. The ends lost 4 bases at V and 8 bases at J; junction bases unmatched: 3. The germline V gene has CDR1 KGHSH and CDR2 LQKENI. In DNA, the CDR3 is TGTGCCAGCTCACTCGGACAGGGAGGCTACACCTTC. It translates to CASSLGQGGYTF.

The gene calls are TRBV5-1 and TRBJ2-1; 8 bases map to TRBD1. The CDR3 loop spans 14 amino acids. Germline lookup yields CDR1 SGHRS and CDR2 YFSETQ. V lost 5 bases and J lost 5; bases outside the gene matches: 6. CDR3 coding DNA: TGCGCCAGCAGGGCACAGGGGGGTCACAATGAGCAGTTCTTC. Translating it yields CASRAQGGHNEQFF. Based on the CDR3 plus reference TRBV5-1 and TRBJ2-1, the full variable domain is KAGVTQTPRYLIKTRGQQVTLSCSPISGHRSVSWYQQTPGQGLQFLFEYFSETQRNKGNFPGRFSGRQFSNSRSEMNVSTLELGDSALYLCASRAQGGHNEQFFGPGTRLTVL.

This clone is a singleton in its sample. The sample holds other DNA sequences that translate to the same CDR3. V and J are TRBV6-1 and TRBJ1-1, with D maybe TRBD1 (5 bases). V was trimmed by 3 bases and J by 5 bases, leaving 7 bases between them. The CDR3 totals 12 residues. The germline CDR1 and CDR2 sequences are MNHNS and SASEGT. CDR3: CASSDRGTEAFF. Written as DNA, the CDR3 is TGTGCCAGCAGTGATAGGGGAACTGAAGCTTTCTTT.

This clone was seen more than once but under ten times. This chain uses TRBV6-1 with TRBJ2-7; TRBD2 is a possible D gene (6 bases). The CDR3 is made up of 16 amino acids. Trimming removed 4 bases from V and 0 bases from J, with 16 bases in between. Germline CDR1 and CDR2: MNHNS and SASEGT. The CDR3 reads CASSGGVAGISYEQYF. In DNA form, the CDR3 reads TGTGCCAGCAGTGGAGGGGTGGCGGGGATCTCCTACGAGCAGTACTTC.

This CDR3 reads CASSLQQGSEKLFF. The CDR3 DNA reads TGCGCCAGCAGCTTGCAACAGGGTAGTGAAAAACTGTTTTTT. The chain recombines TRBV5-1 with TRBJ1-4, with D possibly being TRBD1 (6 bases). CDR1 and CDR2 (germline): SGHRS, YFSETQ. The CDR3 runs to 14 residues. V dropped 1 base and J dropped 7 bases, with 11 bases sitting between them.

V usage is TRBV4-1 and J usage is TRBJ1-4; 10 bases are a match to TRBD1. Losses at the gene ends were 5 bases for V and 7 bases for J; bases not matched to a gene: 7. This CDR3 has 15 amino acids. Germline values: CDR1 MGHRA, CDR2 YSYEKL. For the CDR3, the DNA is TGCGCCAGCAGCACCCGGGACAGGGGAGGTGAAAAACTGTTTTTT. Translated, it gives CASSTRDRGGEKLFF.

The genes are TRBV18 and TRBJ1-4; D gene uncertain. Germline loops: CDR1 KGHSH, CDR2 LQKENI. V was trimmed by 0 bases and J by 2 bases, leaving 13 bases between them. The CDR3 consists of 17 residues. CDR3 DNA sequence: TGTGCCAGCTCACCACCGGGGAGGATGGGCACTAATGAAAAACTGTTTTTT. It yields the protein CASSPPGRMGTNEKLFF.

V and J are TRBV29-1 and TRBJ2-1, with 8 bases that match TRBD2. Germline CDR1 reads SQVTM; CDR2 reads ANQGSEA. This CDR3 contains 15 residues. After removal of 6 bases from V and 6 bases from J, the junction contained 13 bases not matched to a gene. CDR3 nucleotide sequence: TGCAGCGTCCCTAGGAACGGGGGGGGAATCAATGAGCAGTTCTTC. Its protein is CSVPRNGGGINEQFF.

The chain has TRBV5-1 and TRBJ1-1, with 8 bases identical to TRBD1. Germline CDR1 reads SGHRS; CDR2 reads YFSETQ. The junction had 3 bases not matched to a gene; V was cut back by 4 bases and J by 1 base. The CDR3 totals 14 residues. The CDR3 DNA follows: TGCGCCAGCAGCGATGGACAGGGGAACACTGAAGCTTTCTTT. This translates into CASSDGQGNTEAFF.

V is TRBV9 and J is TRBJ1-3; no clear D. The CDR3 spans 14 residues. Germline-derived CDR1 and CDR2 are SGDLS and YYNGEE. V was shortened by 0 bases and J by 4 bases, with 8 bases between the two germline ends. CDR3 region: CASSVESLGNTIYF. Written as DNA, the CDR3 is TGTGCCAGCAGCGTAGAATCCCTCGGAAACACCATATATTTT.

The chain uses TRBV27 and TRBJ2-6, with TRBD1 identical over 9 bases. The V and J ends lost 5 bases and 2 bases, in that order; junction bases with no gene match: 4. The V gene's germline CDR1 is MNHEY and CDR2 SMNVEV (reference sequence). The CDR3 consists of 16 residues. CDR3 region: CASSQRDRAGANVLTF. As DNA, the CDR3 is TGTGCCAGCAGTCAGCGGGACAGGGCTGGGGCCAACGTCCTGACTTTC.

The chain recombines TRBV19 with TRBJ1-1; D perhaps matches TRBD1 (6 bases). This CDR3 has 15 residues. Trimming removed 7 bases at V and 0 bases at J, with 15 bases between. Germline-derived CDR1 and CDR2 are LNHDA and SQIVND (reference sequence). This CDR3 is CASNPQGLMNTEAFF. The DNA for the CDR3 is TGTGCCAGTAACCCCCAGGGGCTAATGAACACTGAAGCTTTCTTT.

V gene TRBV18 combines with J gene TRBJ1-6; 8 bases are shared with TRBD1. The CDR3 extends over 13 amino acids. V lost 8 bases to trimming and J lost 10 bases; unmatched junction nucleotides: 7. Per the germline V gene, CDR1 is KGHSH and CDR2 is LQKENI. CDR3 in DNA: TGTGCCAGCCAAACAGGGGGGGGATCACCCCTCCACTTT. It codes for CASQTGGGSPLHF.

This clone came up a few times. The V gene is TRBV11-2, the J gene TRBJ2-2; no reliable D call. The CDR3 covers 15 residues. Germline lookup yields CDR1 SGHAT and CDR2 FQNNGV. Deletions cut 10 bases from V and 1 base from J, with 16 bases between. The chain's CDR3 is CATLAGAMNTGELFF. As DNA, the CDR3 is TGTGCCACCTTAGCTGGCGCAATGAACACCGGGGAGCTGTTTTTT.

This chain connects TRBV6-5 to TRBJ1-1, with D possibly being TRBD1 (5 bases). The V end lost 6 bases, the J end lost 1 base, and 12 bases lay between the germline ends. CDR3 length equals 14 residues. Germline-derived CDR1 and CDR2 are MNHEY and SVGAGI. DNA of the CDR3: TGTGCCAGCAGGAGTCGACAGAGGAACACTGAAGCTTTCTTT. This encodes CASRSRQRNTEAFF.

The chain joins TRBV30 to TRBJ2-1, with D possibly being TRBD2 (5 bases). V dropped 5 bases and J dropped 6 bases, with 11 bases sitting between them. CDR1 is GTSNPN and CDR2 is SVGIG in the germline V gene (reference sequence). The CDR3 has 12 amino acids. CDR3 amino acids: CAWGLVSNEQFF. The CDR3 nucleotides read TGTGCCTGGGGACTTGTCTCCAATGAGCAGTTCTTC.